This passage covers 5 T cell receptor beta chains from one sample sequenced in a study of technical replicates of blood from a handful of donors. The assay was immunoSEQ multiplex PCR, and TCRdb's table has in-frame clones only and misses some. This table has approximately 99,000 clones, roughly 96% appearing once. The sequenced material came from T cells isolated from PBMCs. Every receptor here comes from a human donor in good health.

CDR3 bases: TGCGCCAGCAGCTTGGACTCGGAGGATGAGCAGTTCTTC. This sequence encodes CASSLDSEDEQFF. The gene calls are TRBV5-1 and TRBJ2-1; a weak D match, TRBD2 (5 bases). With 0 bases removed from V and 8 bases from J, the gap between germline ends came to 9 bases. Germline CDR1 and CDR2: SGHRS and YFSETQ. The CDR3 is made up of 13 amino acids.

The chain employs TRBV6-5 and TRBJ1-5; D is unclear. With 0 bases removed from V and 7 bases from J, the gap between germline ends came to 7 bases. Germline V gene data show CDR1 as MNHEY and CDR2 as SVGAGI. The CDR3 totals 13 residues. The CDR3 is CASSYSRAQPQHF. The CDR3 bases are TGTGCCAGCAGTTACTCGCGGGCGCAGCCCCAGCATTTT.

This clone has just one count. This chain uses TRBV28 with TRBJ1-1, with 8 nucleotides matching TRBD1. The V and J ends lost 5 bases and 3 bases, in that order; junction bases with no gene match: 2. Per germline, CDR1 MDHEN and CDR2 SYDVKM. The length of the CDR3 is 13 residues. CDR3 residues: CASSTQGDTEAFF. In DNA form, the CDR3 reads TGTGCCAGCAGTACACAGGGGGACACTGAAGCTTTCTTT.

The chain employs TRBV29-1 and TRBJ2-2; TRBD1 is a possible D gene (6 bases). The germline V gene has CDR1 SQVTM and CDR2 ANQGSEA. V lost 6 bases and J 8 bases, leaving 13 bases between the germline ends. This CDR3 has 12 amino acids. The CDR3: CSVYRVSGELFF. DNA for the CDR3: TGCAGCGTGTACAGGGTGTCAGGGGAGCTGTTTTTT.

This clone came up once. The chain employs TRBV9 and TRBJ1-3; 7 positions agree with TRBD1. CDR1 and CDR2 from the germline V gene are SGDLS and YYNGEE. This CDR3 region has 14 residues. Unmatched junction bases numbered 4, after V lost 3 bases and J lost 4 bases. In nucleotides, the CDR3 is TGTGCCAGCAGCGCTGGGACAGACGGAAACACCATATATTTT. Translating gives CASSAGTDGNTIYF.